This T cell receptor beta chain was documented in a study of shared clonotypes between healthy human individuals. Study at large: Per donor, CD8 memory used one plate, CD8 naive used two, CD4 memory used three and CD4 naive used three.

Profiling relied on immunoSEQ multiplex PCR, and the TCRdb table lists in-frame clones only, not all of them. The sample contains approximately 2.1 million clones, roughly 93% of which appear only once. Findings of the study overall: The naive CD4 repertoires of four donors were compared, and approximately 4.5% of clonotypes were shared. Clonotypes shared by all four sorted-subset donors had higher generation probabilities than non-shared clonotypes.

Comments on this clone: Its antigen is undetermined.

The CDR3 length is 15 residues. Germline lookup yields CDR1 SGHNT and CDR2 YYREEE (reference sequence). V lost 4 bases to trimming and J lost 4 bases, with 17 bases between them. Material: naive CD4+ T cells from PBMCs. As for subset: CD45RA+ positively selected. The gene calls are TRBV5-4 and TRBJ1-1; D is possibly TRBD1 (5 bases). The sequence was collected from a man younger than 35 in good health. Some clones in this sample may be carry-over from other donors' samples. The CDR3: CASSIPGHDSTEAFF. Here the CDR3 DNA reads TGTGCCAGCAGCATCCCTGGACACGACAGCACTGAAGCTTTCTTT.